This entry features one TCR beta chain sequence. This CDR3 contains 16 residues. V lost 4 bases to trimming and J lost 7 bases; unmatched junction nucleotides: 6. Germline assignment: CDR1 MNHEY and CDR2 SVGAGI. The data stem from a study of T cell changes during pregnancy in multiple sclerosis. Only in-frame clones appear in the TCRdb table, and some are missing; sequencing was by immunoSEQ multiplex PCR. The table shows 45,000 or so clones, with over 85% occurring only once. The input for sequencing was peripheral blood, taken in the first trimester of pregnancy. The chain couples TRBV6-5 to TRBJ2-1; 14 bases line up with TRBD2. The origin of this receptor is a female donor with multiple sclerosis, enrolled in a pregnancy study. Written as DNA, the CDR3 is TGTGCCAGCAGTTGGGACAGGACTAGCGGGGGGAATGAGCAGTTCTTC. It specifies CASSWDRTSGGNEQFF.